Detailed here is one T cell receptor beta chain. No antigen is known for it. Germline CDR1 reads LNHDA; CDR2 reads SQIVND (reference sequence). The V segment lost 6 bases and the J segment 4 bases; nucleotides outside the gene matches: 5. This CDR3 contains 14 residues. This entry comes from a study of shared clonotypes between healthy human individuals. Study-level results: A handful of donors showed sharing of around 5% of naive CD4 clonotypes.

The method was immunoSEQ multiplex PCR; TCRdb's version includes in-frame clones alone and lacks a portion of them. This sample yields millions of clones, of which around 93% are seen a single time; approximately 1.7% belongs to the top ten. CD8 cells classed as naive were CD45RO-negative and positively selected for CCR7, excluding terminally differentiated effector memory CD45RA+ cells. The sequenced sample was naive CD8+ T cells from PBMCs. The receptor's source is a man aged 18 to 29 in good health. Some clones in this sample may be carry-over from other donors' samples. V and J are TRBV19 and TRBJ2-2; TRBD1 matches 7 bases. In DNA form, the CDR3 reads TGTGCCAGTAGCCAATCAGGGGGCACCGGGGAGCTGTTTTTT. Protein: CASSQSGGTGELFF.